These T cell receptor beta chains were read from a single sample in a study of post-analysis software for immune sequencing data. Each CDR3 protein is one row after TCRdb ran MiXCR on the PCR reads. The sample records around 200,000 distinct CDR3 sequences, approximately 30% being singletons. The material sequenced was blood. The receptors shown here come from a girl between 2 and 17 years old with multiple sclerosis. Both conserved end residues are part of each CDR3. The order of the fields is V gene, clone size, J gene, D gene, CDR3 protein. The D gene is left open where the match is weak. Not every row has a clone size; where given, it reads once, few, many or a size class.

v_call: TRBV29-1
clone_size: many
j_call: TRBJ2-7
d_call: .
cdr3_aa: CSVEQSQGYEQYF

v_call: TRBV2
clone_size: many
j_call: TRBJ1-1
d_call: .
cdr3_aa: CASSPRTSLGAEAFF

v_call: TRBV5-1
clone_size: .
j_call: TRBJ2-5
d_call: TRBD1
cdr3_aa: CASSLGTGYNEQYF

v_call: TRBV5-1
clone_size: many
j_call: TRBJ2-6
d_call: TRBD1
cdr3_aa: CASSDTGVGANVLTF

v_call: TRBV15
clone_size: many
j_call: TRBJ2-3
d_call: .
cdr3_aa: CATSQFTDTQYF

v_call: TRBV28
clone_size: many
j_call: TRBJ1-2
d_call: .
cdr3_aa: CASSLNYGYTF

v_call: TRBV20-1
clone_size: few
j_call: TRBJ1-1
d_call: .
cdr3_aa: CSVRAGGDTEAFF

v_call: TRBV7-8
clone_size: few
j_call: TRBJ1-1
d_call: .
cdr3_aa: CASSLSVSTEAFF

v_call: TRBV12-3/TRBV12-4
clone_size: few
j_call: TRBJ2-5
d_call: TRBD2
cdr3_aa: CVSSLSQRLAGAPRWTQYF

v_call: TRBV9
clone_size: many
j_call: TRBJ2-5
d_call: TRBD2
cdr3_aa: CASSAGTSGQETQYF

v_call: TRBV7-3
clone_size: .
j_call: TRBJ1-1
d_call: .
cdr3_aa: CASSLRHLNTETFF

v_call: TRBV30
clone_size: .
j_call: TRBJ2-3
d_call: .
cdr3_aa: CAWRRLSALGRPDTQYF

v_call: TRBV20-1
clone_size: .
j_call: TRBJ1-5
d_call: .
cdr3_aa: CSANHTHPTPGHQPQHF

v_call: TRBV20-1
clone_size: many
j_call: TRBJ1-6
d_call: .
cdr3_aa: CSAKARTLHF

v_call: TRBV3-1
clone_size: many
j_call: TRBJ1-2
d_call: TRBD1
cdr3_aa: CASSTARDRGSGYTF

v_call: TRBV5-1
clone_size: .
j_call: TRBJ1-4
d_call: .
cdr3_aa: CASSGHAGGWGEKLFF

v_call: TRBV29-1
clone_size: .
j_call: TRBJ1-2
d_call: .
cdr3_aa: CSVDSYYGYTF

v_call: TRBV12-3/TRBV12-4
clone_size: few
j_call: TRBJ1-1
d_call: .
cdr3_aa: CASTSGYVNTEAFF

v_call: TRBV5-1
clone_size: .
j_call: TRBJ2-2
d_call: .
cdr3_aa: CASQLLTGQGTGELFF

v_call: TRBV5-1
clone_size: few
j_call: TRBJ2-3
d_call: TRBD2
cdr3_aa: CASSWGLAADTQYF

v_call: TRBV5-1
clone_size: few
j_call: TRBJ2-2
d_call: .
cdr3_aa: CASSFHGKSNTGELFF

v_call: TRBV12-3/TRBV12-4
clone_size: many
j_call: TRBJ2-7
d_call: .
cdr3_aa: CASSPRLPPYEQYF

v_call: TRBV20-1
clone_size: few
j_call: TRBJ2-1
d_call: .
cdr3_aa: CSAQTGTAYNEQFF

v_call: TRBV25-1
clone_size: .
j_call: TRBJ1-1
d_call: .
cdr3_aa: CASSDHLGVEAFF

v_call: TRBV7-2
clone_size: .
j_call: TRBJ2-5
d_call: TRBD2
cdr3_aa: CASSLGRQREGETQYF

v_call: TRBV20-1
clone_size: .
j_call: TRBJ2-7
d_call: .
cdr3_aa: CSAVGRGYEQYF

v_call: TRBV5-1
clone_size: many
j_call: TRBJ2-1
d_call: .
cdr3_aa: CASSFGTEQFF

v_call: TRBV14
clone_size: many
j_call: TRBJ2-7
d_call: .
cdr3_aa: CASSQDWSSYEQYF

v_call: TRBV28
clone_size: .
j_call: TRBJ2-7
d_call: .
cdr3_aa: CASSSPGHGMTYEQYF

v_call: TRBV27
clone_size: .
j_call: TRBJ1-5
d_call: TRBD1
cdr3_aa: CASSRTGGLNQPQHF

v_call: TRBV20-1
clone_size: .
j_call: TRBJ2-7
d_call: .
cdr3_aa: CSAKSLRGLHYEQYF

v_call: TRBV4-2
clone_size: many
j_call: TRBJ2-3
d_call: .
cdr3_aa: CASSQVTTDTQYF

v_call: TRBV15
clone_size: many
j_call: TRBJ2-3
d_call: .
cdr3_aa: CATSTQPGDTQYF

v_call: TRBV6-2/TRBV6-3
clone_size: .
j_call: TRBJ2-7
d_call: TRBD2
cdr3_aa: CASAPSGYYEQYF

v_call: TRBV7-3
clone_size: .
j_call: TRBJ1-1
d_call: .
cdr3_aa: CASSFRSGTNTEAFF

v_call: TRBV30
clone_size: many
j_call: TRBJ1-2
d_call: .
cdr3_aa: CAWSVRGYGYTF

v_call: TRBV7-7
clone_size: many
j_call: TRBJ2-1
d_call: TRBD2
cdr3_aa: CASSPAAGGGRNEQFF

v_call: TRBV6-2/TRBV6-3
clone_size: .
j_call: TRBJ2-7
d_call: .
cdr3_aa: CASRPAEGGGSLYEQYF

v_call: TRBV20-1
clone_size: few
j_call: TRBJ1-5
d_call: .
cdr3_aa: CSAGHPNQPQHF

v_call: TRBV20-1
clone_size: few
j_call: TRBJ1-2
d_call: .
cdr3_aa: CSAGSPTVNYGYTF

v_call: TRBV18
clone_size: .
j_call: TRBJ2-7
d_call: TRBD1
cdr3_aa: CASSPGTGGGEQYF

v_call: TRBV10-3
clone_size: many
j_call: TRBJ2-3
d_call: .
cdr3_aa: CATKDFATDTQYF

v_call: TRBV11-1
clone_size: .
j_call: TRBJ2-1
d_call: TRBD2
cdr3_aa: CASSLVGLAEGYNEQFF

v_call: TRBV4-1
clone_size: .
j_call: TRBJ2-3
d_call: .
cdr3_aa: CASSQDGAGTSTDTQYF

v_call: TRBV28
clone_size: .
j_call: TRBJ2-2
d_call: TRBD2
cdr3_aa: CASRDSGVNTGELFF

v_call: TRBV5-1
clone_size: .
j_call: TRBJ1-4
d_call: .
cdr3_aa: CASSLQGPPNEKLFF

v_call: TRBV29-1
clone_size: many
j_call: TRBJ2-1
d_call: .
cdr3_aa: CSVRGSSYNEQFF

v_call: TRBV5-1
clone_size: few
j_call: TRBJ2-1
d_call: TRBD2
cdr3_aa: CASTLAGGRSYNEQFF

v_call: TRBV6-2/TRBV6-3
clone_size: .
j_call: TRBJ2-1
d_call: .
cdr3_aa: CASSPPYGEQFF

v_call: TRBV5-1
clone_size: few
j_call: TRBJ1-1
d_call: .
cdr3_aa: CASSLVVTGTNTEAFF

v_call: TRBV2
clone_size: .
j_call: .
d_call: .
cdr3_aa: CASSPNPFYEQYF

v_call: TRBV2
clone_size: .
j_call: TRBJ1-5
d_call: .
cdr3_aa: CANRTDGFSNQPQHF

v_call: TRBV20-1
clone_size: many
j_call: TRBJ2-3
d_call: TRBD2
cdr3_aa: CSANPGTSGTDTQYF

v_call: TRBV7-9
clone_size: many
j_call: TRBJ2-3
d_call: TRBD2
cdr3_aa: CASSLAGDTDTQYF

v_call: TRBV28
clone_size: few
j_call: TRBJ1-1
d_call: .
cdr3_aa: CASSYDRLTEAFF

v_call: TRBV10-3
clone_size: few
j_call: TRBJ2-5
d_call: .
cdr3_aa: CAISGSDGETQYF

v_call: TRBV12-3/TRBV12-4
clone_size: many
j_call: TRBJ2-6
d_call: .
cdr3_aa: CASNNQGRGANVLTF

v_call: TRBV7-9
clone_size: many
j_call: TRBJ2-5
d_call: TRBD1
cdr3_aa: CASSFGQGGETQYF

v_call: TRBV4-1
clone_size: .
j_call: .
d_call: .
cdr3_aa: CASSQEPRNTGERYEQYF

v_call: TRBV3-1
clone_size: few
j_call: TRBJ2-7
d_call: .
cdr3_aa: CASSQDLVAYEQYF